This T cell receptor (beta chain) is from a study of shared clonotypes between healthy human individuals. Study-wide results and limits: Non-shared clonotypes had lower generation probabilities than clonotypes shared by all four sorted-subset donors. Tissue TCR repertoires likely differ from these blood-only repertoires. Compared with memory subsets, naive subsets generally had larger estimated richness.

V lost 2 bases, J lost 2 bases, and 16 bases lay in between. This CDR3 is built from 18 residues. From germline, CDR1 is KGHSH and CDR2 LQKENI. Of note for this clone: Its antigen is not identified.

As handled by the study authors: ImmunoSEQ output lacked quality scores and full-length reads, limiting matched filtering. The method was immunoSEQ multiplex PCR; TCRdb's version includes in-frame clones alone and lacks a portion of them. V and J calls and clone size are those listed in that table; D and trimming were worked out from the DNA. The table shows over a million clones, with approximately 78% occurring only once. This receptor was obtained from a man younger than 35 in good health. Some clones in this sample may be carry-over from other donors' samples. Sequencing used memory CD4+ T cells from PBMCs. Subset in this sample: CD45RA-negative fraction. The chain uses TRBV18 and TRBJ2-6; the D is unclear. DNA of the CDR3: TGTGCCAGCTCACCATCCCTAGTTGTCCTTCCTGGGGCCAACGTCCTGACTTTC. Its translation is CASSPSLVVLPGANVLTF.